The 14 T cell receptor beta chains in this list originate from one sample, sequenced in a study of blood T cell repertoires in COVID-19. Assay: immunoSEQ multiplex PCR; the TCRdb copy retains only in-frame clones and omits some. The data hold 400,000 to 550,000 clones, with 70% to 90% observed a single time. Sequenced input: PBMCs or T cells enriched from blood (not recorded which). These receptors were collected from a woman aged 18-29 years with acute COVID-19.

The CDR3 DNA sequence: TGTGCCAGCAGCCAAGATAGCCAGGAGGAGAATGTGGGCTACACCTTC. Its translation is CASSQDSQEENVGYTF. The chain is built from TRBV3-1 (or the pseudogene TRBV3-2) and TRBJ1-2; D unclear. The CDR3 is 16 amino acids. Trimming left V 0 bases short and J 8 bases short, with 19 bases between. Germline V gene sequence: CDR1 LGHDT, CDR2 YNNKEL (reference sequence).

V and J are TRBV16 and TRBJ1-2; D possibly corresponds to TRBD1 (5 bases). Per germline, CDR1 KGHSY and CDR2 FQNENV. V was cut by 0 bases and J by 6 bases, with 11 bases left in between. The length of the CDR3 is 14 residues. DNA of the CDR3: TGTGCCAGCAGCCAATCAACACAGGCAGATGGCTACACCTTC. It translates to CASSQSTQADGYTF. The entire variable domain, with the rest obtained from reference TRBV16 and TRBJ1-2, is as follows: GEEVAQTPKHLVRGEGQKAKLYCAPIKGHSYVFWYQQVLKNEFKFLISFQNENVFDETGMPKERFSAKCLPNSPCSLEIQATKLEDSAVYFCASSQSTQADGYTFGSGTRLTVV.

The chain joins TRBV5-1 to TRBJ2-7, with D tentatively TRBD2 (6 bases). The length of the CDR3 is 15 residues. Deletions cut 0 bases from V and 3 bases from J, with 13 bases between. Per the germline V gene, CDR1 is SGHRS and CDR2 is YFSETQ. DNA for the CDR3: TGCGCCAGCAGCTTGGATCCGGGAGATGTCTACGAGCAGTACTTC. It is translated as CASSLDPGDVYEQYF.

This chain links TRBV5-1 with TRBJ2-5, with TRBD1 matching 9 bases. The junction had 3 bases not matched to a gene; V was cut back by 4 bases and J by 5 bases. The V gene's germline CDR1 is SGHRS and CDR2 YFSETQ. The CDR3 has 13 residues. The CDR3 region is CASSPGQGETQYF. For the CDR3, the DNA is TGCGCCAGCAGCCCAGGACAGGGGGAGACCCAGTACTTC.

This chain uses TRBV4-2 with TRBJ1-5; 7 bases are shared with TRBD1. CDR3 length: 14 amino acids. The germline gives CDR1 LGHNA, CDR2 YNFKEQ. The ends lost 0 bases at V and 9 bases at J; junction bases unmatched: 5. The CDR3 sequence is CASSQEDRVGPQHF. CDR3 DNA sequence: TGTGCCAGCAGCCAAGAAGACAGGGTCGGGCCCCAGCATTTT.

J is TRBJ2-2 and V is TRBV19; 10 bases are a match to TRBD2. This CDR3 is 16 amino acids long. The junction had 7 bases not matched to a gene; V was cut back by 5 bases and J by 4 bases. Looked up from germline, CDR1 is LNHDA and CDR2 is SQIVND (reference sequence). CDR3 protein: CASSPGLAVSTGELFF. The DNA of the CDR3 is TGTGCCAGTAGTCCAGGACTAGCGGTTTCCACCGGGGAGCTGTTTTTT.

As for this clone: The junction differs from germline at one of its ends, possibly a read error. V and J are TRBV6-1 and TRBJ1-2; maybe TRBD1 (6 bases). The germline V gene has CDR1 MNHNS and CDR2 SASEGT. The CDR3 has 14 amino acids. This chain's CDR3 is CASREVQGNYGYTF. CDR3 coding DNA: TGTGCCAGCAGGGAAGTCCAGGGGAACTATGGCTACACCTTC.

The chain recombines TRBV12-5 with TRBJ1-1; D is undetermined. Deletions cut 0 bases from V and 6 bases from J, with 17 bases between. The germline CDR1 and CDR2 sequences are LGHNT and FRNRAP. The CDR3 spans 16 residues. This CDR3 reads CASGLVGGPRIAEAFF. The CDR3 DNA follows: TGTGCTAGTGGTTTGGTCGGCGGGCCGAGGATCGCTGAAGCTTTCTTT.

The chain recombines TRBV6-2 or TRBV6-3 with TRBJ2-5; the match to TRBD2 covers 15 bases. This CDR3 has 16 residues. Germline CDR1 is MNHEY and CDR2 is SVGEGT. Germline trimming cut 2 bases from V and 5 bases from J; bases unmatched to any gene: 3. The CDR3 coding sequence is TGTGCCAGCAGTTACCCTGGACTAGCGGGAGGGGAGACCCAGTACTTC. Amino acids: CASSYPGLAGGETQYF.

This CDR3 reads CSANTGRNGYTF. CDR3 bases: TGCAGCGCTAACACAGGGCGGAATGGCTACACCTTC. The J gene is TRBJ1-2, the V gene TRBV29-1; TRBD1 is a possible D gene (6 bases). From germline, CDR1 is SQVTM and CDR2 ANQGSEA. CDR3 size: 12 residues. Trimming left V 7 bases short and J 6 bases short, with 15 bases between.

This chain joins TRBV4-3 and TRBJ2-1; 7 nucleotides line up with TRBD2. V lost 0 bases and J lost 3; bases outside the gene matches: 5. The CDR3 is 16 amino acids. The V gene's germline CDR1 is LGHNA and CDR2 YSLEER. CDR3 coding DNA: TGCGCCAGCAGCCAAGATCAGCGGGATATCTACAATGAGCAGTTCTTC. Its translation is CASSQDQRDIYNEQFF.

The V and J genes are TRBV19 and TRBJ1-4; TRBD1 matches at 9 bases. The V gene's germline CDR1 is LNHDA and CDR2 SQIVND (reference sequence). The CDR3 is 16 residues long. Germline trimming cut 6 bases from V and 8 bases from J; bases unmatched to any gene: 13. The CDR3 DNA follows: TGTGCCAGTAGCCGCACCCCGGGACAGGGTGAGGAAAAACTGTTTTTT. This sequence encodes CASSRTPGQGEEKLFF.

The genes are TRBV2 and TRBJ2-7; tentatively, D is TRBD1 (5 bases). V was cut by 6 bases and J by 0 bases, with 12 bases left in between. This CDR3 has 14 amino acids. Germline V lookup: CDR1 SNHLY, CDR2 FYNNEI. In nucleotides, the CDR3 is TGTGCCAGCAGGGTTGGGGCTGTCTCCTACGAGCAGTACTTC. Amino acids: CASRVGAVSYEQYF.

CDR3 in DNA: TGTGCCAGCAGTGAACGAAGGGAAGGGAGAGCGGGAGGCTCCTACAATGAGCAGTTCTTC. Its translation: CASSERREGRAGGSYNEQFF. The gene calls are TRBV2 and TRBJ2-1, with TRBD2 matching 9 bases. CDR1 and CDR2 (germline): SNHLY, FYNNEI. V shed 2 bases and J 0 bases; nucleotides not matched to a gene: 14. The CDR3 loop spans 20 amino acids.